This T cell receptor (beta chain) came from a study of blood T cell repertoires in COVID-19. Study information: The United States, Italy and Spain supplied acute and convalescent COVID-19 samples. T cells, B-cell-depleted T cells, or PBMCs provided the cDNA or gDNA that served as material.

In the original analysis: Using reference gene primer amplification, nucleated cell counts were estimated. Measured with immunoSEQ multiplex PCR; TCRdb has only the in-frame clones, and not every one. Clonal size and the V and J genes are those of that table, whereas D and trimming came from the DNA. The sample carries 100,000 or so clones, over 80% recorded once. The CDR3 spans 15 residues. J lost 0 bases, V lost 5 bases, and 6 bases had no gene match. Germline V gives CDR1 MDHEN, CDR2 SYDVKM. Sequencing was performed on peripheral blood. The source is a man between 65 and 80 years old with active or convalescent COVID-19. This chain links TRBV28 with TRBJ1-2, with 7 bases that match TRBD1. DNA of the CDR3: TGTGCCAGCAGTAGAGACAGGGCTTCTAACTATGGCTACACCTTC. This encodes CASSRDRASNYGYTF.